This TCR beta chain was found in a study of T-cell memory formation after mild COVID-19. One entry per CDR3 protein results from TCRdb running MiXCR on the 5' RACE reads. The top ten clones hold around 21% of a sample with 250,000 to 350,000 distinct CDR3 sequences, roughly a fifth of them seen once. V shed 2 bases, J shed 4 bases, and the junction held 12 bases outside the gene matches. Germline V gene data show CDR1 as SGHKS and CDR2 as YYEKEE (reference sequence). The CDR3 runs 17 residues. Study-level points and caveats: Day 15 to 85 contracting clones showed balanced CD4/CD8; day 15 to 37 expanders favored CD4+. Proof of SARS-CoV-2 specificity was absent for the second-wave clones that crested on day 37.

This clonotype was recorded a few times. Its antigen is unknown. The chain recombines TRBV5-5 with TRBJ2-1, with 7 bases aligning to TRBD1. Sequencing used PBMCs or a T cell subset sorted from them (not recorded which). The clonotype originates from a man aged 18 to 30 who had mild COVID-19 (a few samples of this study predate the infection). Cell type and time point are not known. The CDR3 DNA reads TGTGCCAGCAGCTTTACAGGGGCCTCCTTTAGTTACAATGAGCAGTTCTTC. Translation gives CASSFTGASFSYNEQFF.